A single sample gave rise to the 23 T cell receptor beta chains below, sequenced in a study of identical twins' blood T cells. From the 5' RACE reads, TCRdb called clonotypes with MiXCR, one entry per CDR3 protein. This sample has 350,000 to 400,000 distinct CDR3 sequences, with over 25% found just once. Sequencing was carried out using PBMCs. These receptors were collected from a woman between 18 and 55 years old in good health.

This clonotype was picked up a small number of times. The V call is TRBV5-1, the J call TRBJ2-3; a weak D match, TRBD1 (6 bases). CDR3 length equals 15 residues. Trimming took 3 bases from V and 10 from J, leaving 21 bases between them. Germline-derived CDR1 and CDR2 are SGHRS and YFSETQ. As DNA, the CDR3 is TGCGCCAGCAGCTATGGGACAACTCAGTCCTGGGCGCAGTATTTT. It translates to CASSYGTTQSWAQYF.

This clonotype occurred a few times. The chain uses TRBV7-9 and TRBJ2-3; 8 bases are shared with TRBD2. Germline-derived CDR1 and CDR2 are SEHNR and FQNEAQ (reference sequence). The CDR3 length is 15 residues. Trimming cost V 7 bases and J 6 bases; bases outside gene matches: 12. The CDR3 nucleotides are TGTGCCAGCACCACAGCCGGGGGGGTCACGGATACGCAGTATTTT. As protein: CASTTAGGVTDTQYF.

To note about this clonotype: One base away lies a much larger clone, so this may be a sequencing read error. J is TRBJ2-1 and V is TRBV10-3; D unclear. The CDR3 loop spans 12 amino acids. The germline gives CDR1 ENHRY, CDR2 SYGVKD. In DNA, the CDR3 is TGTTCCATCAGTGGTCAGTACAATGAGCAGTTCTTC. Residues: CSISGQYNEQFF.

This clonotype was counted only a few times. J is TRBJ2-3 and V is TRBV3-1; no reliable D call. Between the trimmed V and J ends, which lost 5 bases and 1 base, there was a span of 16 bases. This CDR3 has 16 residues. Germline lookup yields CDR1 LGHDT and CDR2 YNNKEL (reference sequence). CDR3 residues: CASSSRHTGGTDTQYF. Written as DNA, the CDR3 is TGTGCCAGCAGCTCGAGGCACACTGGAGGCACAGATACGCAGTATTTT.

At least ten counts were recorded for this clonotype. The gene calls are TRBV11-3 and TRBJ1-4, with D unresolved. Per germline, CDR1 SGHNT and CDR2 YENEEA. Deletions cut 3 bases from V and 4 bases from J, with 9 bases between. The CDR3 covers 14 residues. CDR3 DNA sequence: TGTGCCAGCAGCTTTCAAAGCGGTAATGAAAAACTGTTTTTT. This encodes CASSFQSGNEKLFF.

The J gene is TRBJ1-2, the V gene TRBV10-3; D call uncertain. V was trimmed by 4 bases and J by 8 bases, leaving 11 bases between them. Germline CDR1 reads ENHRY; CDR2 reads SYGVKD. CDR3 size: 12 residues. CDR3 DNA: TGTGCCATCAGTGGGTCAGGATCCGGCTACACCTTC. Protein sequence: CAISGSGSGYTF.

This clonotype occurred many times. V usage is TRBV28 and J usage is TRBJ2-1; 8 bases match TRBD1. CDR3 length: 15 residues. CDR1 is MDHEN and CDR2 is SYDVKM in the germline V gene. The V segment lost 1 base and the J segment 7 bases; nucleotides outside the gene matches: 6. Written as DNA, the CDR3 is TGTGCCAGCAGTTTATCTGGACAGGGAACTAATGAGCAGTTCTTC. Residues: CASSLSGQGTNEQFF.

A few counts support this clonotype. The chain carries TRBV29-1 and TRBJ2-5; 9 bases line up with TRBD1. The CDR3 runs to 16 residues. V lost 0 bases to trimming and J lost 1 base; unmatched junction nucleotides: 6. Germline lookup yields CDR1 SQVTM and CDR2 ANQGSEA. The CDR3 DNA is TGCAGCGTTGAAGATCATACAGGGGGCTTCCAAGAGACCCAGTACTTC. Residues: CSVEDHTGGFQETQYF.

This clonotype was counted ten times or more. V and J are TRBV19 and TRBJ2-3; 12 nucleotides agree with TRBD2. The trim removed 10 bases at V and 0 bases at J, leaving 8 bases unmatched. Germline loops: CDR1 LNHDA, CDR2 SQIVND (reference sequence). The CDR3 contains 16 residues. Written as DNA, the CDR3 is TGTGCCACTAGCGGGGGGGCCTCGCTAAGCACAGATACGCAGTATTTT. It encodes CATSGGASLSTDTQYF.

This clonotype appeared a few times. V is TRBV23-1 and J is TRBJ2-5; D could derive from TRBD1 or TRBD2 (6 bases each). TRBV23-1 is annotated as an ORF whose role is uncertain. CDR3 length equals 17 residues. V was cut by 6 bases and J by 4 bases, with 24 bases left in between. CDR3 nucleotides: TGCGCCAGCAGGGGAGTAGGTACGGGGGCTATCAGAGAGACCCAGTACTTC. As protein: CASRGVGTGAIRETQYF.

V usage is TRBV27 and J usage is TRBJ1-4; perhaps TRBD1 as D (6 bases). Per germline, CDR1 MNHEY and CDR2 SMNVEV (reference sequence). CDR3 size: 16 residues. Trimming took 3 bases from V and 5 from J, leaving 16 bases between them. The DNA of the CDR3 is TGTGCCAGCAGTTTGAGGACGGACAGCCCCAATGAAAAACTGTTTTTT. Protein sequence: CASSLRTDSPNEKLFF.

The chain combines TRBV29-1 with TRBJ2-5; 8 bases agree with TRBD2. The germline V gene has CDR1 SQVTM and CDR2 ANQGSEA. The CDR3 contains 14 residues. V dropped 7 bases and J dropped 0; count of bases not matched to a gene: 7. The CDR3 region is CSATSGRYQETQYF. The CDR3 DNA sequence: TGCAGCGCTACTAGCGGAAGGTACCAAGAGACCCAGTACTTC.

The rearrangement links TRBV20-1 to TRBJ2-7, with 8 bases that match TRBD2. Germline trimming cut 8 bases from V and 1 base from J; bases unmatched to any gene: 10. The germline V gene encodes CDR1 DFQATT and CDR2 SNEGSKA (reference sequence). The CDR3 length is 14 residues. The CDR3 DNA is TGCAGTTCATCCCCCGGGACTAGATCCTACGAGCAGTACTTC. This sequence encodes CSSSPGTRSYEQYF.

This clonotype occurred many times. This chain uses TRBV20-1 with TRBJ2-1; tentatively, D is TRBD2 (6 bases). CDR1 is DFQATT and CDR2 is SNEGSKA in the germline V gene (reference sequence). V was clipped by 1 base and J by 0 bases, with 10 bases between them. This CDR3 has 15 residues. The CDR3 coding sequence is TGCAGTGCTAGAGGGGGGAGGAGCTCCTACAATGAGCAGTTCTTC. Translated, it gives CSARGGRSSYNEQFF.

This rearrangement joins TRBV6-5 to TRBJ2-1; D might be TRBD1 or TRBD2, each matching 5 bases. Germline V gene data show CDR1 as MNHEY and CDR2 as SVGAGI. V lost 8 bases and J 6 bases, leaving 14 bases between the germline ends. The length of the CDR3 is 13 residues. CDR3 region: CASAFRGTNEQFF. The CDR3 DNA follows: TGTGCCAGCGCCTTTCGGGGCACCAATGAGCAGTTCTTC.

As concerns this clonotype: A clone one base away is much larger, so this may be a read error. The chain couples TRBV3-1 to TRBJ1-2; D gene uncertain. The CDR3 totals 10 residues. Per the germline V gene, CDR1 is LGHDT and CDR2 is YNNKEL (reference sequence). V was cut by 1 base and J by 7 bases, with 1 base left in between. The CDR3 sequence: CASSQGGYTF. The CDR3, as DNA: TGTGCCAGCAGCCAAGGTGGCTACACCTTC.

This clonotype was observed a handful of times. The V and J genes are TRBV6-5 and TRBJ1-1; no reliable D call. The CDR3 loop spans 12 amino acids. The V gene lost 11 bases and the J gene lost 8 bases, with 18 bases spanning the gap. Germline assignment: CDR1 MNHEY and CDR2 SVGAGI. In nucleotides, the CDR3 is TGTGCCTCAGGCGCTCTGGGCCCCGAAGCTTTCTTT. It is translated as CASGALGPEAFF.

Details on this clonotype: At one end the junction does not follow the germline gene, possibly because of a read error. This sequence joins TRBV5-1 and TRBJ1-3; D remains ambiguous. Germline assignment: CDR1 SGHRS and CDR2 YFSETQ. The CDR3 spans 14 residues. The CDR3 reads CACSLAISGNTIYF. CDR3 nucleotide sequence: TGCGCCTGCAGCTTGGCCATCTCTGGAAACACCATATATTTT.

This clonotype appeared many times. The V gene is TRBV15, the J gene TRBJ1-6; no clear D gene. Between the trimmed V and J ends, which lost 1 base and 9 bases, there was a span of 10 bases. Per germline, CDR1 LNHNV and CDR2 YYDKDF (reference sequence). CDR3 size: 14 residues. The CDR3 sequence is CATSRGAQVSPLHF. The CDR3 nucleotides are TGTGCCACCAGCAGAGGGGCGCAGGTTTCACCCCTCCACTTT.

This clonotype was picked up many times. J is TRBJ1-2 and V is TRBV29-1, with D possibly TRBD1 on 5 matching bases. V lost 6 bases to trimming and J lost 4 bases, with 15 bases between them. Germline CDR1 reads SQVTM; CDR2 reads ANQGSEA. The CDR3 spans 13 residues. CDR3 loop: CSVEQEYGYGYTF. The CDR3 nucleotides read TGCAGCGTGGAACAGGAGTATGGCTATGGCTACACCTTC.

This clonotype was observed once. A read error may produce the germline difference seen at one junction end. The J gene is TRBJ2-5, the V gene TRBV20-1; possibly TRBD2 for D (6 bases). The length of the CDR3 is 12 residues. Germline V CDR1 and CDR2: DFQATT, SNEGSKA (reference sequence). CDR3 DNA: TGCAGTGGGGCCGGGAGACAAGAGATCCAGTACTTC. Translation: CSGAGRQEIQYF.

In this sample, this clonotype turned up a few times. This sequence joins TRBV19 and TRBJ1-2, with D tentatively TRBD1 (5 bases). Trimming took 2 bases from V and 5 from J, leaving 15 bases between them. Looked up from germline, CDR1 is LNHDA and CDR2 is SQIVND (reference sequence). This CDR3 contains 15 residues. Here the CDR3 DNA reads TGTGCCAGTAGTATACGGGGCCCCGGGAAGTATGGCTACACCTTC. Translating gives CASSIRGPGKYGYTF.

The chain joins TRBV7-9 to TRBJ1-1; D is possibly TRBD1 (6 bases). Deletions cut 2 bases from V and 3 bases from J, with 13 bases between. Germline V gene lookup returns CDR1 SEHNR and CDR2 FQNEAQ (reference sequence). CDR3 length: 15 residues. The CDR3 reads CASSLKQGRDTEAFF. The CDR3 nucleotides are TGTGCCAGCAGCTTAAAACAGGGAAGGGACACTGAAGCTTTCTTT.